The 29 T cell receptor beta chains presented below share a single source sample, sequenced in a study of cytomegalovirus exposure and HLA in healthy donors. This PCR relied on a set of 60 Vbeta primers and 13 Jbeta primers. TCRdb keeps only in-frame clones here, not all; method: immunoSEQ multiplex PCR. Among 60,000 or so clones, around 75% were seen once, and the ten largest hold roughly 23%. The sequencing input was PBMCs. Receptors originate from a woman between 40 and 55 years old in good health and CMV-seropositive.

The chain combines TRBV29-1 with TRBJ1-2, with 7 bases fitting TRBD1. CDR3 size: 14 residues. Germline CDR1 reads SQVTM; CDR2 reads ANQGSEA. V shed 0 bases and J 0 bases; nucleotides not matched to a gene: 1. Here the CDR3 DNA reads TGCAGCGTTGAAGAGACAGGGACTAACTATGGCTACACCTTC. It is translated as CSVEETGTNYGYTF. Full variable domain (outside the CDR3, taken from reference TRBV29-1 and TRBJ1-2): SAVISQKPSRDICQRGTSLTIQCQVDSQVTMMFWYRQQPGQSLTLIATANQGSEATYESGFVIDKFPISRPNLTFSTLTVSNMSPEDSSIYLCSVEETGTNYGYTFGSGTRLTVV.

V usage is TRBV5-1 and J usage is TRBJ2-3, with D perhaps matching TRBD2 (5 bases). Germline V gene lookup returns CDR1 SGHRS and CDR2 YFSETQ. This CDR3 comprises 15 residues. V was cut by 0 bases and J by 1 base, with 9 bases left in between. The CDR3 sequence: CASSLGHGGTDTQYF. In DNA, the CDR3 is TGCGCCAGCAGCTTGGGACACGGGGGCACAGATACGCAGTATTTT.

This chain uses TRBV9 with TRBJ2-2, with a weak D call TRBD2 (5 bases). This CDR3 has 12 residues. Per germline, CDR1 SGDLS and CDR2 YYNGEE. Trimming removed 2 bases from V and 7 bases from J, with 6 bases in between. The CDR3 DNA reads as TGTGCCAGCAGCGTGGGAGTCGGGGAGCTGTTTTTT. Its protein product is CASSVGVGELFF.

This chain connects TRBV4-2 to TRBJ1-1; D may be TRBD1 (5 bases). CDR1 is LGHNA, CDR2 YNFKEQ, per germline. The CDR3 totals 14 residues. V lost 1 base and J 5 bases, leaving 11 bases between the germline ends. CDR3 sequence (DNA): TGTGCCAGCAGCCAAGTAACAGGACGGACTGAAGCTTTCTTT. It encodes CASSQVTGRTEAFF.

V gene TRBV2 combines with J gene TRBJ1-1; D not resolved. CDR1 and CDR2 from the germline V gene are SNHLY and FYNNEI. V lost 6 bases and J 5 bases, leaving 16 bases between the germline ends. The CDR3 covers 14 residues. CDR3 loop: CASRVDGENTEAFF. The CDR3 bases are TGTGCCAGCAGGGTGGACGGGGAGAATACTGAAGCTTTCTTT.

The chain recombines TRBV30 with TRBJ1-1, with D tentatively TRBD1 (5 bases). The CDR3 extends over 12 amino acids. Trimming cost V 5 bases and J 5 bases, with 12 bases left between them. Germline values: CDR1 GTSNPN, CDR2 SVGIG (reference sequence). The CDR3 protein is CAWWQGGTEAFF. The CDR3 nucleotides are TGTGCCTGGTGGCAGGGAGGAACTGAAGCTTTCTTT.

The rearrangement joins TRBV9 to TRBJ2-3; D is perhaps TRBD2 (6 bases). V lost 0 bases and J 2 bases, leaving 7 bases between the germline ends. The CDR3 contains 14 residues. Looked up from germline, CDR1 is SGDLS and CDR2 is YYNGEE. CDR3 amino acids: CASSVGDFTDTQYF. The DNA of the CDR3 is TGTGCCAGCAGCGTAGGGGACTTCACAGATACGCAGTATTTT.

The V gene is TRBV19, the J gene TRBJ1-1, with D uncertain. V lost 7 bases and J 2 bases, leaving 14 bases between the germline ends. The CDR3 is made up of 14 amino acids. CDR1 and CDR2 (germline): LNHDA, SQIVND (reference sequence). The CDR3 nucleotides are TGTGCCAGTACCCCCCTCGAGAGAAACACTGAAGCTTTCTTT. This encodes CASTPLERNTEAFF.

The table lists this clone with a few counts. The rearrangement uses TRBV27 and TRBJ2-7; maybe TRBD1 (6 bases). The V end was cut by 6 bases, the J end by 0 bases, with 15 bases between. This CDR3 is 15 amino acids long. Germline V gene data show CDR1 as MNHEY and CDR2 as SMNVEV (reference sequence). CDR3 protein: CASRRPGQSSYEQYF. In DNA form, the CDR3 reads TGTGCCAGCAGGAGACCGGGACAAAGCTCCTACGAGCAGTACTTC.

In nucleotides, the CDR3 is TGCGCCAGCAGCCAACGACTGTTCACGGATACGCAGTATTTT. It yields the protein CASSQRLFTDTQYF. This chain joins TRBV4-3 and TRBJ2-3; D unresolved. The CDR3 length is 14 residues. V lost 2 bases and J 6 bases, leaving 12 bases between the germline ends. Germline-derived CDR1 and CDR2 are LGHNA and YSLEER.

This clone appeared once. The chain links TRBV5-4 to TRBJ2-3; 8 bases line up with TRBD2. Unmatched junction bases numbered 8, after V lost 4 bases and J lost 4 bases. This CDR3 has 15 amino acids. Germline CDR1 and CDR2: SGHNT and YYREEE (reference sequence). CDR3 coding DNA: TGTGCCAGCAGCCCTCCGGGGACTAGATCAGATACGCAGTATTTT. Amino acids: CASSPPGTRSDTQYF. Variable domain in full (rest from reference TRBV5-4 and TRBJ2-3): ETGVTQSPTHLIKTRGQQVTLRCSSQSGHNTVSWYQQALGQGPQFIFQYYREEENGRGNFPPRFSGLQFPNYSSELNVNALELDDSALYLCASSPPGTRSDTQYFGPGTRLTVL.

The chain couples TRBV14 to TRBJ1-4; D is possibly TRBD1 (6 bases). CDR1 is SGHDN, CDR2 FVKESK, per germline. V was clipped by 4 bases and J by 10 bases, with 10 bases between them. CDR3 length equals 12 residues. The chain's CDR3 is CASSPDSRKLFF. For the CDR3, the DNA is TGTGCCAGCAGCCCGGACAGTAGAAAACTGTTTTTT.

This clone has only a few counts. V is TRBV18 and J is TRBJ1-2; D remains unclear. Germline V gene lookup returns CDR1 KGHSH and CDR2 LQKENI. V lost 0 bases and J 3 bases, leaving 8 bases between the germline ends. This CDR3 region has 14 residues. CDR3 sequence: CASSPPSPDYGYTF. In DNA form, the CDR3 reads TGTGCCAGCTCACCACCGTCGCCGGACTATGGCTACACCTTC.

CDR3 region: CASSFKASYNEQFF. The CDR3 DNA reads as TGTGCCAGCAGCTTTAAAGCTAGCTACAATGAGCAGTTCTTC. The V gene is TRBV7-2, the J gene TRBJ2-1; D gene ambiguous. V lost 3 bases, J lost 3 bases, and 9 bases lay in between. Germline V gene sequence: CDR1 SGHTA, CDR2 FQGNSA. This CDR3 is built from 14 residues.

This clone showed up just once. This CDR3 is CASSPGGAGGDTQYF. The CDR3 bases are TGTGCCAGCAGCCCAGGCGGGGCTGGGGGAGATACGCAGTATTTT. The J gene is TRBJ2-3, the V gene TRBV7-6, with D possibly TRBD2 on 6 matching bases. The V end lost 5 bases, the J end lost 5 bases, and 17 bases lay between the germline ends. Germline V gene sequence: CDR1 SGHVS, CDR2 FNYEAQ. This CDR3 comprises 15 residues.

Concerning this clone itself: This same CDR3 is encoded by further DNA sequences in the sample. The gene calls are TRBV29-1 and TRBJ2-1; 13 bases are a match to TRBD2. This CDR3 has 16 amino acids. V trimming: 7 bases; J trimming: 3 bases; junction bases outside the gene matches: 9. CDR1 and CDR2 from the germline V gene are SQVTM and ANQGSEA. The CDR3 sequence is CSAGKGLAGFYNEQFF. The CDR3 DNA reads as TGCAGCGCCGGGAAGGGACTAGCGGGATTCTACAATGAGCAGTTCTTC.

This chain connects TRBV4-1 to TRBJ2-1, with a weak D call TRBD2 (7 bases). Trimming left V 0 bases short and J 9 bases short, with 15 bases between. CDR1 and CDR2 (germline): MGHRA, YSYEKL. This CDR3 region has 15 residues. CDR3 nucleotide sequence: TGCGCCAGCAGCCAAGAACCTGGTGGGGGGGCTGAGCAGTTCTTC. This gives the protein CASSQEPGGGAEQFF.

This rearrangement joins TRBV19 to TRBJ2-2, with 9 bases matching TRBD1. With 5 bases clipped from V and 2 bases from J, the junction kept 6 bases outside the gene matches. CDR1 and CDR2 (germline): LNHDA, SQIVND (reference sequence). The CDR3 runs 16 residues. The CDR3, as DNA: TGTGCCAGTAGTCCTTGGACAGGGGTCAACACCGGGGAGCTGTTTTTT. It translates to CASSPWTGVNTGELFF.

The chain is built from TRBV10-3 and TRBJ1-2; D gene unclear. Trimming left V 10 bases short and J 3 bases short, with 18 bases between. CDR3 length equals 14 residues. Germline V gene lookup returns CDR1 ENHRY and CDR2 SYGVKD. The CDR3 nucleotides read TGTGCCACCCATATGTCCGGCGGGGACTATGGCTACACCTTC. This encodes CATHMSGGDYGYTF.

V gene TRBV6-6 combines with J gene TRBJ2-2; D is unresolved. The germline CDR1 and CDR2 sequences are MNHNY and SVGAGI (reference sequence). The V end lost 4 bases, the J end lost 5 bases, and 11 bases lay between the germline ends. CDR3 length: 14 amino acids. The chain's CDR3 is CASSFIQTTGELFF. The CDR3 DNA follows: TGTGCCAGCAGTTTTATCCAGACAACCGGGGAGCTGTTTTTT.

This chain connects TRBV29-1 to TRBJ1-2; 7 bases agree with TRBD1. The CDR3 contains 12 residues. CDR1 and CDR2 (germline): SQVTM, ANQGSEA. Trimming removed 4 bases from V and 2 bases from J; junction bases left unmatched: 1. The CDR3 is CSVVTGNYGYTF. The CDR3 DNA is TGCAGCGTTGTGACAGGGAACTATGGCTACACCTTC.

This sequence joins TRBV6-1 and TRBJ2-7; tentative D call: TRBD1 (6 bases). There are 14 residues in the CDR3. Germline CDR1 and CDR2: MNHNS and SASEGT. The V and J ends lost 5 bases and 0 bases respectively, with 11 bases between them. CDR3 sequence: CASSSDRLSYEQYF. CDR3 DNA: TGTGCCAGCAGTTCCGACAGGCTCTCCTACGAGCAGTACTTC.

V is TRBV18 and J is TRBJ2-1, with 10 nucleotides matching TRBD2. Germline V gene data show CDR1 as KGHSH and CDR2 as LQKENI. Losses at the gene ends were 9 bases for V and 2 bases for J; bases not matched to a gene: 7. This CDR3 contains 15 residues. The CDR3 sequence is CASSPGTSAYNEQFF. The CDR3, as DNA: TGTGCCAGTTCGCCCGGGACTAGCGCCTACAATGAGCAGTTCTTC.

This chain connects TRBV7-9 to TRBJ2-1, with D perhaps matching TRBD1 (5 bases). The ends were cut back, 6 bases at V and 7 bases at J, with 10 bases in the middle. Per the germline V gene, CDR1 is SEHNR and CDR2 is FQNEAQ (reference sequence). The CDR3 contains 12 residues. The CDR3 spells CASSQGWNEQFF. For the CDR3, the DNA is TGTGCCAGCAGTCAGGGCTGGAATGAGCAGTTCTTC.

The chain is built from TRBV2 and TRBJ1-5; 9 bases fit TRBD1. The germline V gene encodes CDR1 SNHLY and CDR2 FYNNEI. CDR3 size: 12 residues. V lost 8 bases, J lost 9 bases, and 5 bases stayed unmatched. The CDR3, as DNA: TGTGCCAGCCTGGACAGGGGAGGGCCCCAGCATTTT. This sequence encodes CASLDRGGPQHF.

This clone has only one observation. The chain links TRBV2 to TRBJ2-7; no reliable D call. CDR3 length equals 13 residues. Deletions cut 3 bases from V and 2 bases from J, with 8 bases between. Per germline, CDR1 SNHLY and CDR2 FYNNEI. The CDR3 nucleotides are TGTGCCAGCAGTGAGGGCAGTACCTACGAGCAGTACTTC. This gives the protein CASSEGSTYEQYF.

The chain joins TRBV18 to TRBJ1-2; no clear D. Per the germline V gene, CDR1 is KGHSH and CDR2 is LQKENI. The CDR3 has 14 residues. V was pared by 4 bases and J by 0 bases, with 9 bases between. CDR3 coding DNA: TGTGCCAGCTCACTAGGCGGAGCTAACTATGGCTACACCTTC. It codes for CASSLGGANYGYTF.

The chain links TRBV19 to TRBJ1-5; TRBD1 is a possible D gene (6 bases). This CDR3 has 16 residues. Germline CDR1 LNHDA, CDR2 SQIVND (reference sequence). V dropped 2 bases and J dropped 10 bases, with 21 bases sitting between them. The CDR3 region has the DNA TGTGCCAGTAGTATACTCCCATGGACAGACCAGGAACCCCAGCATTTT. It specifies CASSILPWTDQEPQHF.

The chain carries TRBV4-2 and TRBJ1-3; D unresolved. V was cut by 4 bases and J by 3 bases, with 13 bases left in between. CDR3 size: 15 residues. Germline V gene lookup returns CDR1 LGHNA and CDR2 YNFKEQ. CDR3 sequence reads: CASSPKEGVGNTIYF. The CDR3 coding sequence is TGTGCCAGCAGCCCAAAAGAGGGTGTTGGAAACACCATATATTTT.